This T cell receptor beta chain was identified in a study of control samples from healthy donors and cancer patients. The V gene lost 8 bases and the J gene lost 9 bases, with 15 bases spanning the gap. The CDR3 runs to 13 residues. From germline, CDR1 is SGHRS and CDR2 YFSETQ. In its sample, this clone was seen a few times. Assay: immunoSEQ multiplex PCR; the TCRdb copy retains only in-frame clones and omits some. The repertoire holds some 94,000 clones, approximately 86% seen once, with about 1.3% in the top ten. This chain joins TRBV5-1 and TRBJ1-6; the D gene is possibly TRBD1 (5 bases). The origin of this receptor is a woman between 45 and 60 years old in good health. The sequenced sample consisted of blood. This chain's CDR3 is CASGGEGGSPLHF. DNA for the CDR3: TGCGCCAGTGGAGGGGAAGGTGGTTCACCCCTCCACTTT.